What follows are 23 T cell receptor beta chains derived from one specimen sequenced in a study of blood T cells in healthy people across ages. The second PCR ran about 6 to 11 cycles with a sample-barcoded 5' primer and J-beta primers. TCRdb redid the calling of the 5' RACE reads with MiXCR, one entry per CDR3 protein. The table shows some 670,000 distinct CDR3 sequences, with roughly half occurring only once. Sequenced input: blood. These receptors originate from an elderly woman in good health.

This clonotype was counted a few times. The chain recombines TRBV12-3 or TRBV12-4 with TRBJ1-6; D gene uncertain. The CDR3 is 15 residues long. V lost 3 bases to trimming and J lost 8 bases, with 14 bases between them. The CDR3 DNA reads TGTGCCAGCAGTTTGTTGGGCAGGTCCCATTCACCCCTCCACTTT. It translates to CASSLLGRSHSPLHF.

This clonotype occurred once. The chain joins TRBV7-2 to TRBJ1-6; 7 nucleotides match TRBD1. The CDR3 is 15 residues long. Trimming cost V 5 bases and J 6 bases; bases outside gene matches: 7. Germline CDR1 SGHTA, CDR2 FQGNSA. The CDR3 DNA is TGTGCCAGCAGCCTAGACAGGGATTCTAATTCACCCCTCCACTTT. This sequence encodes CASSLDRDSNSPLHF. Complete variable domain (other parts from reference TRBV7-2 and TRBJ1-6): GAGVSQSPSNKVTEKGKDVELRCDPISGHTALYWYRQSLGQGLEFLIYFQGNSAPDKSGLPSDRFSAERTGGSVSTLTIQRTQQEDSAVYLCASSLDRDSNSPLHFGNGTRLTVT.

The CDR3 nucleotides are TGTGCCAGCAGTAGGGGACTAGCTACAAGAGAGACCCAGTTCTTC. Amino acid sequence: CASSRGLATRETQFF. The chain couples TRBV6-5 to TRBJ2-1, with TRBD2 identical over 9 bases. J was trimmed by 13 bases and V by 5 bases; bases with no gene match: 15. The CDR3 is made up of 15 amino acids. CDR1 and CDR2 (germline): MNHEY, SVGAGI.

This clonotype was found many times. The chain couples TRBV7-3 to TRBJ1-2, with a possible D match to TRBD1 (6 bases). The germline V gene has CDR1 SGHTA and CDR2 FQGTGA. The V end lost 2 bases, the J end lost 5 bases, and 15 bases lay between the germline ends. The CDR3 is 15 amino acids. The CDR3 loop reads CASSLGAGAEYGYTF. CDR3 DNA sequence: TGTGCCAGCAGCTTAGGGGCAGGGGCTGAGTATGGCTACACCTTC.

This clonotype was detected only a few times. The V and J genes are TRBV5-1 and TRBJ2-1, with D tentatively TRBD1 or TRBD2 (5 bases each). Germline CDR1 and CDR2: SGHRS and YFSETQ. The CDR3 has 13 amino acids. Trimming shortened V by 2 bases and J by 6 bases, and 9 bases separated the two germline ends. The CDR3 region is CASSLQEANEQFF. CDR3 DNA sequence: TGCGCCAGCAGCTTACAGGAGGCCAATGAGCAGTTCTTC.

The chain couples TRBV13 to TRBJ1-4; TRBD1 is a possible D gene (5 bases). The CDR3 runs 14 residues. CDR1 and CDR2 (germline): PRHDT, FYEKMQ (reference sequence). V was cut by 5 bases and J by 0 bases, with 7 bases left in between. The CDR3 coding sequence is TGTGCCAGCAGCGTGGGGGCAACTAATGAAAAACTGTTTTTT. Protein sequence: CASSVGATNEKLFF.

This clonotype has a count of ten or more. The chain is built from TRBV12-3 or TRBV12-4 and TRBJ1-1; perhaps TRBD1 as D (6 bases). The CDR3 is 13 amino acids. Trimming removed 7 bases from V and 6 bases from J, with 15 bases in between. The CDR3 coding sequence is TGTGCCAGCATCTTTCAACAGGGCTCTGAAGCTTTCTTT. Its translation is CASIFQQGSEAFF.

CDR3: CASSSTEAEPQHF. The CDR3 DNA reads TGTGCCAGCAGTTCGACTGAGGCTGAGCCCCAGCATTTT. The V gene is TRBV12-3 or TRBV12-4, the J gene TRBJ1-5; no reliable D call. V was trimmed by 4 bases and J by 8 bases, leaving 12 bases between them. The length of the CDR3 is 13 residues.

The chain uses TRBV29-1 and TRBJ1-5; 9 nucleotides line up with TRBD1. CDR1 SQVTM and CDR2 ANQGSEA come from the germline V gene. Germline trimming cut 7 bases from V and 6 bases from J; bases unmatched to any gene: 10. This CDR3 is built from 14 residues. CDR3 bases: TGCAGCGCAGCCGGGACAGGGCCGGGTCAGCCCCAGCATTTT. Amino acids: CSAAGTGPGQPQHF.

Concerning this clonotype: A much larger clone differs from this one at a single base, so this may be a read error. This chain links TRBV11-1 with TRBJ2-3; no reliable D call. V was shortened by 1 base and J by 0 bases, with 17 bases between the two germline ends. The CDR3 is 18 amino acids. CDR1 and CDR2 from the germline V gene are SGHAT and FQDESV (reference sequence). The CDR3: CASSLEGAYDTSTDTQYF. In DNA form, the CDR3 reads TGTGCCAGCAGCTTAGAGGGTGCTTATGATACTAGCACAGATACGCAGTATTTT.

This clonotype showed up many times. The CDR3 DNA is TGCAGCGTGGGGACTTCCTCCTCCTACAATGAGCAGTTCTTC. Translated: CSVGTSSSYNEQFF. The chain employs TRBV29-1 and TRBJ2-1; tentative D call: TRBD2 (6 bases). This CDR3 region has 14 residues. Germline V gene data show CDR1 as SQVTM and CDR2 as ANQGSEA. V was clipped by 6 bases and J by 0 bases, with 12 bases between them.

The chain couples TRBV21-1 to TRBJ2-1; the listed D gene, TRBD1, was not tested against the DNA. TRBV21-1 is a pseudogene locus. This CDR3 is 13 amino acids long. The CDR3 reads CASGFTGYDEQFF. The CDR3 DNA reads TGTGCCAGCGGATTTACAGGCTACGATGAGCAGTTCTTC.

The gene calls are TRBV27 and TRBJ2-4; D remains unclear. The germline gives CDR1 MNHEY, CDR2 SMNVEV (reference sequence). V was cut by 4 bases and J by 0 bases, with 16 bases left in between. This CDR3 spans 17 amino acids. The chain's CDR3 is CASSSDPRNLAKNIQYF. CDR3 coding DNA: TGTGCCAGCAGTTCCGACCCCCGGAACCTAGCCAAAAACATTCAGTACTTC.

The chain recombines TRBV20-1 with TRBJ2-4, with D perhaps matching TRBD1 or TRBD2 (5 bases each). From germline, CDR1 is DFQATT and CDR2 SNEGSKA (reference sequence). The CDR3 totals 14 residues. Trimming shortened V by 2 bases and J by 6 bases, and 14 bases separated the two germline ends. The CDR3 DNA sequence: TGCAGTGCTAGATCCGGGACCATCGGAAACATTCAGTACTTC. This translates into CSARSGTIGNIQYF.

This chain links TRBV18 with TRBJ1-2, with TRBD1 matching over 8 bases. V dropped 5 bases and J dropped 2; count of bases not matched to a gene: 7. The CDR3 consists of 15 residues. Germline V lookup: CDR1 KGHSH, CDR2 LQKENI. The CDR3 DNA is TGTGCCAGCTCATCCGAGGCAGGGGGCAACTATGGCTACACCTTC. Translating it yields CASSSEAGGNYGYTF.

This sequence joins TRBV7-2 and TRBJ2-1, with D unclear. V shed 5 bases and J shed 9 bases, with 14 bases lying between them. This CDR3 comprises 13 residues. Germline V gene lookup returns CDR1 SGHTA and CDR2 FQGNSA. The CDR3: CASSTFAYIEQFF. The DNA of the CDR3 is TGTGCCAGCAGCACCTTCGCCTATATTGAGCAGTTCTTC.

This sequence joins TRBV28 and TRBJ1-2; a weak D match, TRBD1 (5 bases). The CDR3 runs to 16 residues. The ends were cut back, 7 bases at V and 0 bases at J, with 18 bases in the middle. In germline, CDR1 is MDHEN, CDR2 SYDVKM. CDR3 sequence (DNA): TGTGCCAGCATGGGGACCGGGGCACTAGCTAACTATGGCTACACCTTC. Translated, it gives CASMGTGALANYGYTF.

This chain uses TRBV20-1 with TRBJ2-7, with D perhaps TRBD2 (5 bases). Germline loops: CDR1 DFQATT, CDR2 SNEGSKA (reference sequence). CDR3 size: 16 residues. The ends were cut back, 0 bases at V and 0 bases at J, with 15 bases in the middle. CDR3: CSARDSYGESSYEQYF. The CDR3 nucleotides are TGCAGTGCTAGAGATTCGTACGGGGAGAGCTCCTACGAGCAGTACTTC.

This clonotype was recorded at least ten times. V usage is TRBV7-2 and J usage is TRBJ1-2; D uncertain. The CDR3 runs 14 residues. Germline lookup yields CDR1 SGHTA and CDR2 FQGNSA. V was trimmed by 5 bases and J by 9 bases, leaving 19 bases between them. CDR3 in DNA: TGTGCCAGCAGCCCCCAAGGGCGCAGTGTTCGCTACACCTTC. Translating it yields CASSPQGRSVRYTF.

This clonotype was picked up many times. The rearrangement joins TRBV20-1 to TRBJ2-5; a possible D gene is TRBD1 (5 bases). The germline gives CDR1 DFQATT, CDR2 SNEGSKA (reference sequence). The CDR3 contains 14 residues. V lost 4 bases, J lost 5 bases, and 17 bases lay in between. CDR3 amino acids: CSAIALSGLETQYF. CDR3 DNA sequence: TGCAGTGCTATCGCCCTTTCAGGGCTGGAGACCCAGTACTTC.

The gene calls are TRBV7-9 and TRBJ2-2, with D uncertain. The V gene's germline CDR1 is SEHNR and CDR2 FQNEAQ (reference sequence). This CDR3 is 15 amino acids long. Trimming pared 6 bases from V and 5 bases from J, leaving 16 bases between. The chain's CDR3 is CASSPSREETGELFF. Here the CDR3 DNA reads TGTGCCAGCAGTCCTTCGCGCGAGGAGACCGGGGAGCTGTTTTTT.

The chain is built from TRBV5-8 and TRBJ1-6, with D possibly being TRBD1 (5 bases). CDR3 size: 14 residues. The V gene's germline CDR1 is SGHTS and CDR2 YDEGEE. V dropped 3 bases and J dropped 6 bases, with 10 bases sitting between them. Here the CDR3 DNA reads TGTGCCAGCAGCTCGGAAAGGGGTAATTCACCCCTCCACTTT. As protein: CASSSERGNSPLHF.

This clonotype has a count of ten or more. The chain uses TRBV30 and TRBJ1-2; TRBD1 might be the D (6 bases). The CDR3 covers 13 residues. With 0 bases removed from V and 3 bases from J, the gap between germline ends came to 8 bases. CDR1 is GTSNPN, CDR2 SVGIG, per germline (reference sequence). The CDR3 DNA is TGTGCCTGGAGTGTACAGGGTGACTATGGCTACACCTTC. Amino acid sequence: CAWSVQGDYGYTF.